This TCR beta chain was found in a study of blood T cell repertoires in COVID-19. Background on the study: Samples representing acute and convalescent COVID-19 were sourced from the United States, Italy and Spain. From T cells, B-cell-depleted T cells, or PBMCs came the material, which was cDNA or gDNA.

This CDR3 has 17 residues. Germline assignment: CDR1 LGHNA and CDR2 YNFKEQ. Losses at the gene ends were 2 bases for V and 4 bases for J; bases not matched to a gene: 8. In the original workflow: Researchers report that nucleated cell counts were estimated from reference gene primer amplification. Generated by immunoSEQ multiplex PCR, the TCRdb table keeps only in-frame clones and is missing some. Clone size and V and J calls were adopted from that table, with D and trimming inferred from the DNA. Among 310,000 or so clones listed, around nine tenths were seen once. This chain links TRBV4-2 with TRBJ2-5, with 12 positions matching TRBD2. The TCR sequence derives from a man aged 70-80 years with acute or convalescent COVID-19. Material: peripheral blood. As DNA, the CDR3 is TGTGCCAGCAGCCAATGGCTAGCGGGAGGGATCCTAGAGACCCAGTACTTC. This translates into CASSQWLAGGILETQYF.